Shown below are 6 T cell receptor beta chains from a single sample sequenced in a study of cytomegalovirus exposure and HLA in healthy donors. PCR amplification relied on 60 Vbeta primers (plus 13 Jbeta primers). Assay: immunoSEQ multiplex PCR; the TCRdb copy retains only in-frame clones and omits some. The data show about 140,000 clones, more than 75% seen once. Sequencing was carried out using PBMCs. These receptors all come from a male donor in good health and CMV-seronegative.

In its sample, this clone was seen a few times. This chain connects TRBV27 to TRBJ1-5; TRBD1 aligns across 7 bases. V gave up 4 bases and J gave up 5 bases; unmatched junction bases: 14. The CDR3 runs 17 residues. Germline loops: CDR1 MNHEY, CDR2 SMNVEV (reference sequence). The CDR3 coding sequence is TGTGCCAGCAGTTCATATCCGGCCGACAGGGTGGATCAGCCCCAGCATTTT. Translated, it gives CASSSYPADRVDQPQHF.

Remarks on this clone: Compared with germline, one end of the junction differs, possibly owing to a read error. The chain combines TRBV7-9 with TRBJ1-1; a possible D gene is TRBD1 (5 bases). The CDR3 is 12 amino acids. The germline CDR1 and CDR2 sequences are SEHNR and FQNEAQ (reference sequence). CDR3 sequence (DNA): TGTTCCAGCAGCTTGGAGGGACTAGAGGCTTTCTTT. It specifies CSSSLEGLEAFF.

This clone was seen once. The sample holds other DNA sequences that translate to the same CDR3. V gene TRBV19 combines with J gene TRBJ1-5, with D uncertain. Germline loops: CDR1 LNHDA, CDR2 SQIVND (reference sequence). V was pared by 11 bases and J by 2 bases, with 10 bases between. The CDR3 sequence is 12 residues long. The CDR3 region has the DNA TGTGCCTCCCGGGGAGGCAATCAGCCCCAGCATTTT. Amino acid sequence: CASRGGNQPQHF.

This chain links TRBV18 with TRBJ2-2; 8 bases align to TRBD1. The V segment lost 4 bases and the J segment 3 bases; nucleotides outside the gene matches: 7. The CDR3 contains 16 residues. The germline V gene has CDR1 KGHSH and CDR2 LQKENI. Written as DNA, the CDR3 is TGTGCCAGCTCACAGGGACAGGTTCGGGACACCGGGGAGCTGTTTTTT. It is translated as CASSQGQVRDTGELFF.

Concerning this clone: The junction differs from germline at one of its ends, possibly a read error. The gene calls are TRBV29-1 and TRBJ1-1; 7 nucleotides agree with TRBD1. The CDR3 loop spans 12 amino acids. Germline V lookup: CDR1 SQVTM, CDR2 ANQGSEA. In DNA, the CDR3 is TGCAGCGAACAGGGGCTGGGCACTGGAGCTTTCTTT. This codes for CSEQGLGTGAFF.

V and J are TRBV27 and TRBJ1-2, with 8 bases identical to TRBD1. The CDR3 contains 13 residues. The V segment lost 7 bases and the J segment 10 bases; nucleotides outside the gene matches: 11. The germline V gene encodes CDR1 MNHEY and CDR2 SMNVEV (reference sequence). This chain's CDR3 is CASILLGQDDYTF. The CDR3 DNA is TGTGCCAGCATCCTCTTGGGACAGGATGACTACACCTTC.